The entry below gives a single TCR beta chain sequence along with its context. As yet, its antigen is unknown. This specimen comes from a study of cytomegalovirus exposure and HLA in healthy donors. Overall study context: There were some 81 million unique TCRs (from HLA-typed donors) in an early data release.

A multiplex PCR was run with 60 Vbeta primers and 13 Jbeta primers. Generated by immunoSEQ multiplex PCR, the TCRdb table keeps only in-frame clones and is missing some. The sample yields about 190,000 clones, roughly 77% seen once. Study-level points and caveats: Immune exposure data for these donors was limited to CMV serostatus. In vitro assays verified that three CMV-associated chains recognized CMV antigens specifically. Most TCRs appeared rarely, but some public TCRs recurred in many donors.

Sequencing used PBMCs. The receptor comes from a woman in her twenties or thirties in good health and CMV-seropositive.

The CDR3 DNA reads TGTGCCAGCTCACCACGGGACAGGGGCTACGAGCAGTACTTC. Translation gives CASSPRDRGYEQYF. The rearrangement links TRBV18 to TRBJ2-7, with TRBD1 identical over 10 bases. Germline V lookup: CDR1 KGHSH, CDR2 LQKENI. The length of the CDR3 is 14 residues. V was pared by 1 base and J by 3 bases, with 0 bases of the junction left unmatched. Variable domain in full (rest from reference TRBV18 and TRBJ2-7): NAGVMQNPRHLVRRRGQEARLRCSPMKGHSHVYWYRQLPEEGLKFMVYLQKENIIDESGMPKERFSAEFPKEGPSILRIQQVVRGDSAAYFCASSPRDRGYEQYFGPGTRLTVT.